This T cell receptor beta chain was captured in a study of blood T cell repertoires in COVID-19. Study overall: Collection of acute and convalescent COVID-19 samples took place in the United States, Italy and Spain. In each case, the material was cDNA or gDNA derived from T cells, B-cell-depleted T cells, or PBMCs.

Clones were sequenced by immunoSEQ multiplex PCR, and TCRdb holds only the in-frame ones, with some missing. The table lists 150,000 or so clones, roughly nine tenths of them singletons. Trimming left V 7 bases short and J 0 bases short, with 12 bases between. This CDR3 is 13 amino acids long. Germline V gives CDR1 SQVTM, CDR2 ANQGSEA. The sequencing sample was made of peripheral blood. The V gene is TRBV29-1, the J gene TRBJ1-2; possibly TRBD1 for D (5 bases). The TCR sequence derives from a man between 18 and 29 years old with acute or convalescent COVID-19. As DNA, the CDR3 is TGCAGCGCCGGAGACAGTTCTAACTATGGCTACACCTTC. Its translation is CSAGDSSNYGYTF.